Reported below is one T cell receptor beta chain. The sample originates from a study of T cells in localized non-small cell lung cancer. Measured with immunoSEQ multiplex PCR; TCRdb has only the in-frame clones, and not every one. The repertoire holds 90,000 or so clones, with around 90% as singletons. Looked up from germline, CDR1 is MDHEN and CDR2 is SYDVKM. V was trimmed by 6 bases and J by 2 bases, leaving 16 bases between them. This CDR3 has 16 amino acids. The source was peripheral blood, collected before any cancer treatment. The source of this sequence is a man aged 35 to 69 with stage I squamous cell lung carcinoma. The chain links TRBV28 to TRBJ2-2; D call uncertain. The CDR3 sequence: CASRARRRPNTGELFF. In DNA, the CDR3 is TGTGCCAGCAGGGCTAGAAGAAGACCCAACACCGGGGAGCTGTTTTTT.